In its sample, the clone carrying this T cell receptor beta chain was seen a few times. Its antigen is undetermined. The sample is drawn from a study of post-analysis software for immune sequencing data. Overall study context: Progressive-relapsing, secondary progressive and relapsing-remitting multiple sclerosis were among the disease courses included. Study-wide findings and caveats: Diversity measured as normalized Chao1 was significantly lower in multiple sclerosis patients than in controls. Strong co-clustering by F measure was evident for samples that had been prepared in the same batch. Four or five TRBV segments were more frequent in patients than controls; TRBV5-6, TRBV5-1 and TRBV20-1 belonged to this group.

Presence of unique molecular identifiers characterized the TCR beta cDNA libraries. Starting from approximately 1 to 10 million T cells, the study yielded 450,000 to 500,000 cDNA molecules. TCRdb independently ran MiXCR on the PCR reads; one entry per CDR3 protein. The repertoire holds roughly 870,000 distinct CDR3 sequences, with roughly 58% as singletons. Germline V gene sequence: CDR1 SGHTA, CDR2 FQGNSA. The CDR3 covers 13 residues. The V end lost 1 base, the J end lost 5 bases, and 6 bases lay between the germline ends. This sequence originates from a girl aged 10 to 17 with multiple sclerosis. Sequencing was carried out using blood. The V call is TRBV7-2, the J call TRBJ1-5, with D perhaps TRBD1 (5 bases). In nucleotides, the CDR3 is TGTGCCAGCAGCTTAGGCAGGGATCAGCCCCAGCATTTT. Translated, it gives CASSLGRDQPQHF.